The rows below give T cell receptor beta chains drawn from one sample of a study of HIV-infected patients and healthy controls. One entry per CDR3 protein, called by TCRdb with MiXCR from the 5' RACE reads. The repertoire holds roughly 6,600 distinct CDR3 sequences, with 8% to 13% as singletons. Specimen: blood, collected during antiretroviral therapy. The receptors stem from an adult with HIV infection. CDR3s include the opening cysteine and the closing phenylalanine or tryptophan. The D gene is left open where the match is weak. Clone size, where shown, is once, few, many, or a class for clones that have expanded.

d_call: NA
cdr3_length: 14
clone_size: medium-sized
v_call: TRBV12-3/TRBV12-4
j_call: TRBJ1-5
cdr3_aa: CASSLVQGSSPQHF
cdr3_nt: TGTGCCAGCAGTTTAGTACAGGGCTCATCGCCCCAGCATTTT

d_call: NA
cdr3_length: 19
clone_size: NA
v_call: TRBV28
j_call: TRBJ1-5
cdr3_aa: CASSLFLTAGVYSNQPQHF
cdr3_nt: TGTGCCAGCAGTTTATTCTTGACAGCCGGCGTCTATAGCAATCAGCCCCAGCATTTT

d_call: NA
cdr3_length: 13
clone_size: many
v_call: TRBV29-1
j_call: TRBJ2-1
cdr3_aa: CSVVGDRKNEQFF
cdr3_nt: TGCAGCGTTGTGGGAGACAGAAAAAATGAGCAGTTCTTC

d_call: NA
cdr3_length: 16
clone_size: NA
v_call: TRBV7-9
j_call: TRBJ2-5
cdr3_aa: CASTGQAPTREETQYF
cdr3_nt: TGTGCCAGCACCGGTCAGGCGCCTACTAGGGAAGAGACCCAGTACTTC

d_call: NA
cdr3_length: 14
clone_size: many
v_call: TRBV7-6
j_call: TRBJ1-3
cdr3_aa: CASSPTVTGNTIYF
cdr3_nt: TGTGCCAGCAGCCCGACGGTTACTGGAAACACCATATATTTT

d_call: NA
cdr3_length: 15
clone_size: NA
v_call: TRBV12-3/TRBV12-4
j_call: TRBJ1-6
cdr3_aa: CASSPMKGRNSPLHF
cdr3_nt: TGTGCCAGCAGCCCGATGAAGGGTCGGAATTCACCCCTCCACTTT

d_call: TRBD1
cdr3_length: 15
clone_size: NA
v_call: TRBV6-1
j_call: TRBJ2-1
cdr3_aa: CASRIDRGPYNEQFF
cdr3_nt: TGTGCCAGCAGGATAGACAGGGGGCCCTACAATGAGCAGTTCTTC

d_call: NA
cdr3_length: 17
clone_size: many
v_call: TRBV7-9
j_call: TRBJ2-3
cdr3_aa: CASSPRGGRIGADTQYF
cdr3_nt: TGTGCCAGCAGCCCTAGGGGGGGACGGATCGGAGCAGATACGCAGTATTTT

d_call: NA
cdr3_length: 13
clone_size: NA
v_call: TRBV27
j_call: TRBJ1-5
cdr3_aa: CASSWRLNQPQHF
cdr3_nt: TGTGCCAGCAGTTGGAGACTTAATCAGCCCCAGCATTTT

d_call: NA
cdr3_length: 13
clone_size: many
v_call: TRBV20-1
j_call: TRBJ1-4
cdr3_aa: CSARITTNEKLFF
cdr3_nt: TGCAGTGCTCGAATAACAACTAATGAAAAACTGTTTTTT

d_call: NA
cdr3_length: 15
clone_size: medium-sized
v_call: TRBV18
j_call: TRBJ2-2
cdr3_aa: CASSPDRLNTGELFF
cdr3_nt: TGTGCCAGCTCACCAGACAGGTTGAACACCGGGGAGCTGTTTTTT

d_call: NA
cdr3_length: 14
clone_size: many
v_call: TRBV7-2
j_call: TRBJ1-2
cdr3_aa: CASSFLSDYYGYTF
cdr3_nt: TGTGCCAGCAGCTTCTTGAGTGACTACTATGGCTACACCTTC

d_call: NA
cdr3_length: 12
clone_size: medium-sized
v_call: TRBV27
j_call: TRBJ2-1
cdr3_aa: CASSLWGDEQFF
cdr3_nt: TGTGCCAGCAGTTTGTGGGGGGATGAGCAGTTCTTC

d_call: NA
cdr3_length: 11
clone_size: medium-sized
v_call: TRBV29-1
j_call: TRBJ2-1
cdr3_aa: CSVDRWNEQFF
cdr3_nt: TGCAGCGTTGACAGGTGGAATGAGCAGTTCTTC

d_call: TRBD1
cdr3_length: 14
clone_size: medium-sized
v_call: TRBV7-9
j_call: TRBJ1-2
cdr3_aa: CASSLAQGADGYTF
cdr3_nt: TGTGCCAGCAGCTTAGCGCAGGGGGCCGATGGCTACACCTTC

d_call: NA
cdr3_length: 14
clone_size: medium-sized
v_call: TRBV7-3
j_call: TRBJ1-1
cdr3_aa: CASSLLGGPTEAFF
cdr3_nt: TGTGCCAGCAGCTTATTGGGGGGGCCCACTGAAGCTTTCTTT

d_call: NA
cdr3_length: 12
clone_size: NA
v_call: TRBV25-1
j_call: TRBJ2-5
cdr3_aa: CASNFEGETQYF
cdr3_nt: TGTGCCAGCAATTTTGAGGGAGAGACCCAGTACTTC

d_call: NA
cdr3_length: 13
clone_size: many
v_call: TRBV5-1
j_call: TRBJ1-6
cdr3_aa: CASSLGTNSPLHF
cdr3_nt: TGCGCCAGCAGCTTGGGGACTAATTCACCCCTCCACTTT

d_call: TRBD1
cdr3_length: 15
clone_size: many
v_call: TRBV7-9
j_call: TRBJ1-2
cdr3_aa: CASSPQTGRRNGYTF
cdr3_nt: TGTGCCAGCAGCCCGCAGACAGGGCGGAGGAATGGCTACACCTTC

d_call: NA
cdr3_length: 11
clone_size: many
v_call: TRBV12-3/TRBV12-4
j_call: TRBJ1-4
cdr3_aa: CASSFLEKLFF
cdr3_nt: TGTGCCAGCAGTTTTCTGGAAAAACTGTTTTTT

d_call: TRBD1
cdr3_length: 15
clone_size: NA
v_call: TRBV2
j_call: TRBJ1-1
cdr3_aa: CASRPRTGVNTEAFF
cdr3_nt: TGTGCCAGCAGGCCCCGGACAGGAGTGAACACTGAAGCTTTCTTT

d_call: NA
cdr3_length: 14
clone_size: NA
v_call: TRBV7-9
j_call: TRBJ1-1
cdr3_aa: CASSAQGRKGKAFF
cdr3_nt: TGTGCCAGCAGCGCACAGGGACGGAAGGGCAAAGCTTTCTTT

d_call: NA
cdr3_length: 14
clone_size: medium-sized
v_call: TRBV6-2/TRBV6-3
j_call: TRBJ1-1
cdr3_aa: CASSYGRQTTEAFF
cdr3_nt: TGTGCCAGCAGTTACGGCAGGCAAACCACTGAAGCTTTCTTT

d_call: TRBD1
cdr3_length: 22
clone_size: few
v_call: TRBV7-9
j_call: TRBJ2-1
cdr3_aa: CVSSLGYQPRTGPKSSYNEQFF
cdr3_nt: TGTGTCAGCAGCTTAGGGTATCAACCGAGGACAGGACCGAAGAGCTCCTACAATGAGCAGTTCTTC

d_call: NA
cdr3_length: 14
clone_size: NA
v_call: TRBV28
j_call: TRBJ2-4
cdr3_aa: CASSLWGAKNIQYF
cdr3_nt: TGTGCCAGCAGTTTATGGGGGGCGAAAAACATTCAGTACTTC

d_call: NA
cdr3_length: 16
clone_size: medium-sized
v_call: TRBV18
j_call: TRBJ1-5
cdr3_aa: CASSPVGNYGNQPQHF
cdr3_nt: TGTGCCAGCTCACCGGTGGGAAATTACGGCAATCAGCCCCAGCATTTT

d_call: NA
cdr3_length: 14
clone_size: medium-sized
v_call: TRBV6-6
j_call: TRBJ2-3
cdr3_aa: CASRLRQGRVTQYF
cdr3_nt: TGTGCCAGCAGACTCCGCCAGGGGAGGGTTACGCAGTATTTT

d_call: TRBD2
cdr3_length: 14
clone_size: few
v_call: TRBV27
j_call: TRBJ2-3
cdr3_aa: CASRIAGGPDTQYF
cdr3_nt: TGTGCCAGCAGGATAGCGGGGGGGCCAGATACGCAGTATTTT

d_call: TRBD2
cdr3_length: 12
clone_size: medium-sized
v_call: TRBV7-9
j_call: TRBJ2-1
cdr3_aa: CASSPGLAGKFF
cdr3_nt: TGTGCCAGCAGCCCCGGACTAGCGGGCAAGTTCTTC

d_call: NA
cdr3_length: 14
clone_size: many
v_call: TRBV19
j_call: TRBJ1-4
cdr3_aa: CASSAGGRNEKLFF
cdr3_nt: TGTGCCAGTTCCGCCGGGGGACGGAATGAAAAACTGTTTTTT

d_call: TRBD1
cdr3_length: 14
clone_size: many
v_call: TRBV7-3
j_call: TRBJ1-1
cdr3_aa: CASSSSGGVGEAFF
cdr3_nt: TGTGCCAGCAGCTCGTCAGGGGGCGTTGGTGAAGCTTTCTTT

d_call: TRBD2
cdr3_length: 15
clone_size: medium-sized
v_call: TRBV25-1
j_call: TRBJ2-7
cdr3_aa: CASLPSGTSPYEQYF
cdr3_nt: TGTGCCAGCCTACCCTCCGGGACTAGCCCGTACGAGCAGTACTTC

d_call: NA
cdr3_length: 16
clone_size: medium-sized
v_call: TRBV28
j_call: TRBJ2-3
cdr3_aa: CASRKQGGASTDTQYF
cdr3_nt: TGTGCCAGCAGGAAACAAGGGGGGGCTAGCACAGATACGCAGTATTTT

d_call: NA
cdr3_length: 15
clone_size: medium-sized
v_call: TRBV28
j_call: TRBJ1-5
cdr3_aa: CASSLNRYSNQPQHF
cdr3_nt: TGTGCCAGCAGTTTGAACAGGTATAGCAATCAGCCCCAGCATTTT

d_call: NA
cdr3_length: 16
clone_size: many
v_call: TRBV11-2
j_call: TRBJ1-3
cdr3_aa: CASSLDLGSSGNTIYF
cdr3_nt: TGTGCCAGCAGCTTAGATCTGGGGTCATCTGGAAACACCATATATTTT

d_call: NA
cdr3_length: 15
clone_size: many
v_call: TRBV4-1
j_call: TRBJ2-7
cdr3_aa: CASSQLDKRSYEQYF
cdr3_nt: TGCGCCAGCAGCCAACTGGACAAAAGGTCCTACGAGCAGTACTTC

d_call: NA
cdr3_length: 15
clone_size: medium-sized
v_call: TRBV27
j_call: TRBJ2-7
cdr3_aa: CASSFSTGEVYEQYF
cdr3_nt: TGTGCCAGCAGTTTCAGTACCGGGGAGGTCTACGAGCAGTACTTC

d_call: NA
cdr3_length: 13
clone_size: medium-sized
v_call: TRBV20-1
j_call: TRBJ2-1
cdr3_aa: CSARDLAPNEQFF
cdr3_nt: TGCAGTGCTAGAGATCTCGCCCCGAATGAGCAGTTCTTC

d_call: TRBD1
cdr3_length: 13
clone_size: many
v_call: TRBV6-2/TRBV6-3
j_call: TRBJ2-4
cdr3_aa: CASTQGGRDRPVF
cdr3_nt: TGTGCCAGCACCCAAGGGGGCCGGGACAGGCCCGTCTTC

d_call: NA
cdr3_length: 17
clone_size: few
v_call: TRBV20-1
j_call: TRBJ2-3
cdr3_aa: CSAGGMAGTRATDTQYF
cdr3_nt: TGCAGTGCGGGGGGGATGGCAGGGACACGGGCCACAGATACGCAGTATTTT

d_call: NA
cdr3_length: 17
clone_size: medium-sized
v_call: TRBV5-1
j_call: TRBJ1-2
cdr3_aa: CASSLVRQALGSDGYTF
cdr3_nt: TGCGCCAGCAGCTTGGTGAGACAAGCCCTGGGGTCGGATGGCTACACCTTC

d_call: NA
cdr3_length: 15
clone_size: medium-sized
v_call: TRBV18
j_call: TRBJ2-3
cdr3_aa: CASSAGITTTDTQYF
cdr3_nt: TGTGCCAGCTCAGCCGGGATCACCACCACAGATACGCAGTATTTT